This T cell receptor beta chain was retrieved from a study of CD8+ T cells in alopecia areata. Study-level background: Those treated were given oral tofacitinib at 5 to 10 mg twice daily.

CDR3 length equals 18 residues. Germline CDR1 SGHVS, CDR2 FQNEAQ. Trimming at V came to 0 bases and at J to 3 bases, leaving 12 bases not matched to a gene. Investigators isolated RNA and reverse transcribed it into cDNA to act as the sequencing template. Sequencing used immunoSEQ multiplex PCR; TCRdb keeps in-frame clones, though not all of them. The repertoire holds fewer than 200,000 clones, with 65% to 75% as singletons. Collection of lesional scalp punch biopsies and peripheral blood was performed in alopecia areata patients. PBMCs, the starting material, were the source of sorted CD4+ and CD8+ T cells.

The sequencing here drew on CD8+ T cells sorted from blood, taken at week 0. The V and J genes are TRBV7-8 and TRBJ2-5, with TRBD1 matching over 8 bases. This TCR derives from a human donor with alopecia areata. The CDR3 DNA follows: TGTGCCAGCAGCTTAGCGTCTGGGGACAGGCTTGGCGAAGAGACCCAGTACTTC. Its translation is CASSLASGDRLGEETQYF.